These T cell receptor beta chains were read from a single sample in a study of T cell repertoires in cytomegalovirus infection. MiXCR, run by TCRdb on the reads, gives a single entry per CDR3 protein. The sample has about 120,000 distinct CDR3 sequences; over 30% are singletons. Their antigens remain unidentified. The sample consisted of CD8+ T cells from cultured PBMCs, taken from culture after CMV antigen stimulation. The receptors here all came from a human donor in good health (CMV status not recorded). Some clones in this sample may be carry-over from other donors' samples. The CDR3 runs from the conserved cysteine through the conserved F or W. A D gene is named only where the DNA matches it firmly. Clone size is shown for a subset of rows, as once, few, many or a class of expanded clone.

cdr3_aa: CASSTFIGRELFF
cdr3_nt: TGCGCCAGCAGCACCTTTATAGGGCGGGAGCTGTTTTTT
v_call: TRBV5-1
clone_size: .
j_call: TRBJ2-2
d_call: .

cdr3_aa: CASSSVGQGPYEQYF
cdr3_nt: TGTGCCAGCAGCTCGGTGGGACAGGGACCCTACGAGCAGTACTTC
v_call: TRBV5-6
clone_size: few
j_call: TRBJ2-7
d_call: TRBD1

cdr3_aa: CASSLVRDTGELFF
cdr3_nt: TGTGCCAGCAGCCTGGTCAGGGACACCGGGGAGCTGTTTTTT
v_call: TRBV27
clone_size: many
j_call: TRBJ2-2
d_call: .

cdr3_aa: CASSFPGSSTDTQYF
cdr3_nt: TGTGCCAGCAGCTTTCCAGGGTCAAGCACAGATACGCAGTATTTT
v_call: TRBV7-9
clone_size: many
j_call: TRBJ2-3
d_call: .

cdr3_aa: CASSLRGGQPQHF
cdr3_nt: TGTGCCAGCAGTTTACGGGGTGGTCAGCCCCAGCATTTT
v_call: TRBV27
clone_size: few
j_call: TRBJ1-5
d_call: .

cdr3_aa: CASSIMATAYNEQFF
cdr3_nt: TGTGCCAGTAGTATAATGGCGACGGCCTACAATGAGCAGTTCTTC
v_call: TRBV19
clone_size: .
j_call: TRBJ2-1
d_call: .

cdr3_aa: CASSRGGVYGYTF
cdr3_nt: TGTGCCAGCAGCCGCGGGGGCGTCTATGGCTACACCTTC
v_call: TRBV7-9
clone_size: few
j_call: TRBJ1-2
d_call: .

cdr3_aa: CASSPDPGQGIDTQYF
cdr3_nt: TGTGCTAGCAGCCCCGACCCGGGACAGGGGATAGATACGCAGTATTTT
v_call: TRBV7-7
clone_size: .
j_call: TRBJ2-3
d_call: TRBD1

cdr3_aa: CASSSVTGRSGQPQHF
cdr3_nt: TGTGCCAGCAGCTCCGTGACAGGGCGAAGCGGTCAGCCCCAGCATTTT
v_call: TRBV7-6
clone_size: .
j_call: TRBJ1-5
d_call: TRBD1

cdr3_aa: CASSYRERAIPSYNEQFF
cdr3_nt: TGTGCCAGCAGCTACCGTGAGCGGGCTATACCCTCCTACAATGAGCAGTTCTTC
v_call: TRBV7-2
clone_size: many
j_call: TRBJ2-1
d_call: .

cdr3_aa: CAISESWQGAKNIQYF
cdr3_nt: TGTGCCATCAGTGAGTCGTGGCAGGGGGCGAAAAACATTCAGTACTTC
v_call: TRBV10-3
clone_size: .
j_call: TRBJ2-4
d_call: TRBD1

cdr3_aa: CASSVGTGGYEQYF
cdr3_nt: TGTGCCAGCAGTGTAGGGACAGGGGGGTACGAGCAGTACTTC
v_call: TRBV27
clone_size: .
j_call: TRBJ2-7
d_call: TRBD1

cdr3_aa: CASRLNLGDTGELFF
cdr3_nt: TGTGCCAGTAGGTTGAACCTCGGGGACACCGGGGAGCTGTTTTTT
v_call: TRBV19
clone_size: .
j_call: TRBJ2-2
d_call: .

cdr3_aa: CSARGPSRRTDTQYF
cdr3_nt: TGCAGTGCCAGGGGCCCTAGTAGGCGCACAGATACGCAGTATTTT
v_call: TRBV20-1
clone_size: few
j_call: TRBJ2-3
d_call: .

cdr3_aa: CASSNLVTGASTDTQYF
cdr3_nt: TGTGCCAGCTCAAACCTCGTCACAGGCGCCAGCACAGATACGCAGTATTTT
v_call: TRBV27
clone_size: few
j_call: TRBJ2-3
d_call: .

cdr3_aa: CASSSYLGDTEAFF
cdr3_nt: TGTGCCAGCAGCTCCTATCTGGGGGACACTGAAGCTTTCTTT
v_call: TRBV7-9
clone_size: many
j_call: TRBJ1-1
d_call: .

cdr3_aa: CASSSRVSTDTQYF
cdr3_nt: TGTGCCAGCAGCTCCAGGGTTAGCACAGATACGCAGTATTTT
v_call: TRBV5-8
clone_size: .
j_call: TRBJ2-3
d_call: .

cdr3_aa: CASRHTGELADTQYF
cdr3_nt: TGTGCCAGTAGGCATACAGGGGAGTTAGCAGATACGCAGTATTTT
v_call: TRBV19
clone_size: .
j_call: TRBJ2-3
d_call: TRBD1

cdr3_aa: CASSSAWDRDTDTQYF
cdr3_nt: TGTGCCAGCAGTTCTGCGTGGGACAGGGACACAGATACGCAGTATTTT
v_call: TRBV28
clone_size: .
j_call: TRBJ2-3
d_call: TRBD1

cdr3_aa: CASSGQGNTGELFF
cdr3_nt: TGTGCCAGCAGTGGACAGGGGAACACCGGGGAGCTGTTTTTT
v_call: TRBV7-8
clone_size: few
j_call: TRBJ2-2
d_call: TRBD1

cdr3_aa: CASSPSGAYEQYF
cdr3_nt: TGTGCCAGCAGTCCCTCGGGGGCCTACGAGCAGTACTTC
v_call: TRBV28
clone_size: .
j_call: TRBJ2-7
d_call: .

cdr3_aa: CSARKTLATNEKLFF
cdr3_nt: TGCAGTGCCCGGAAGACCCTTGCAACTAATGAAAAACTGTTTTTT
v_call: TRBV20-1
clone_size: .
j_call: TRBJ1-4
d_call: .

cdr3_aa: CASQGFPEAFF
cdr3_nt: TGTGCCAGCCAAGGATTCCCCGAAGCTTTCTTT
v_call: TRBV6-2/TRBV6-3
clone_size: .
j_call: TRBJ1-1
d_call: .

cdr3_aa: CASSLTGTGELFF
cdr3_nt: TGTGCCAGCAGTTTGACAGGAACCGGGGAGCTGTTTTTT
v_call: TRBV27
clone_size: few
j_call: TRBJ2-2
d_call: .

cdr3_aa: CASSDPRQGHTEAFF
cdr3_nt: TGTGCCAGCAGTGACCCCAGACAGGGCCACACTGAAGCTTTCTTT
v_call: TRBV27
clone_size: few
j_call: TRBJ1-1
d_call: TRBD1

cdr3_aa: CASSVGSGGAILNEQFF
cdr3_nt: TGTGCCAGCAGCGTAGGGAGCGGGGGGGCCATCTTGAATGAGCAGTTCTTC
v_call: TRBV9
clone_size: .
j_call: TRBJ2-1
d_call: TRBD2

cdr3_aa: CASSLVEQGEAFF
cdr3_nt: TGTGCCAGCAGCTTAGTTGAACAGGGCGAAGCTTTCTTT
v_call: TRBV7-2
clone_size: many
j_call: TRBJ1-1
d_call: .

cdr3_aa: CASSPPRDRTDTQYF
cdr3_nt: TGTGCCAGCTCACCACCTAGAGACAGGACAGATACGCAGTATTTT
v_call: TRBV18
clone_size: .
j_call: TRBJ2-3
d_call: .

cdr3_aa: CASSLSGREAFF
cdr3_nt: TGTGCCAGCAGTTTATCTGGACGGGAAGCTTTCTTT
v_call: TRBV12-3/TRBV12-4
clone_size: few
j_call: TRBJ1-1
d_call: .

cdr3_aa: CASLLRGNTEAFF
cdr3_nt: TGTGCCAGTCTCCTCCGGGGAAACACTGAAGCTTTCTTT
v_call: TRBV7-4
clone_size: many
j_call: TRBJ1-1
d_call: .

cdr3_aa: CASSYSNTGIHQPQHF
cdr3_nt: TGTGCCAGCAGTTACTCGAACACCGGGATCCATCAGCCCCAGCATTTT
v_call: TRBV6-6
clone_size: few
j_call: TRBJ1-5
d_call: .

cdr3_aa: CASSLGGADTEAFF
cdr3_nt: TGTGCCAGCAGCTTAGGAGGGGCGGACACTGAAGCTTTCTTT
v_call: TRBV7-2
clone_size: .
j_call: TRBJ1-1
d_call: .

cdr3_aa: CASSPRGAANYGYTF
cdr3_nt: TGTGCCAGCAGCCCGCGGGGGGCGGCTAACTATGGCTACACCTTC
v_call: TRBV6-5
clone_size: .
j_call: TRBJ1-2
d_call: .

cdr3_aa: CSATGTGREDGNEQYF
cdr3_nt: TGCAGTGCTACTGGGACAGGGAGGGAGGATGGGAACGAGCAGTACTTC
v_call: TRBV20-1
clone_size: .
j_call: TRBJ2-7
d_call: TRBD1

cdr3_aa: CASSYEGGRDTQYF
cdr3_nt: TGTGCCAGCAGCTACGAAGGAGGTCGAGATACGCAGTATTTT
v_call: TRBV6-5
clone_size: .
j_call: TRBJ2-3
d_call: .

cdr3_aa: CASRQDTPYGYTF
cdr3_nt: TGTGCCAGTCGACAGGATACCCCCTATGGCTACACCTTC
v_call: TRBV12-3/TRBV12-4
clone_size: few
j_call: TRBJ1-2
d_call: .

cdr3_aa: CATSRDGGGTEAFF
cdr3_nt: TGTGCCACCAGCAGAGATGGGGGCGGGACTGAAGCTTTCTTT
v_call: TRBV15
clone_size: few
j_call: TRBJ1-1
d_call: .

cdr3_aa: CASSTRSGTGLALQYF
cdr3_nt: TGCGCCAGCAGCACCAGATCCGGGACAGGGCTTGCACTTCAGTACTTC
v_call: TRBV5-1
clone_size: .
j_call: TRBJ2-7
d_call: TRBD1

cdr3_aa: CASSRHLVSRDRGLDQPQHF
cdr3_nt: TGCGCCAGCAGTCGCCACTTAGTTAGCCGGGACAGGGGGCTCGATCAGCCCCAGCATTTT
v_call: TRBV23-1
clone_size: .
j_call: TRBJ1-5
d_call: TRBD1

cdr3_aa: CASSYPTGLSYEQYF
cdr3_nt: TGTGCCAGCAGTTACCCGACAGGATTGTCCTACGAGCAGTACTTC
v_call: TRBV6-2/TRBV6-3
clone_size: few
j_call: TRBJ2-7
d_call: .

cdr3_aa: CASSTGSGAYEQYF
cdr3_nt: TGTGCCAGCAGCACCGGTAGTGGGGCCTACGAGCAGTACTTC
v_call: TRBV9
clone_size: .
j_call: TRBJ2-7
d_call: .

cdr3_aa: CASSYSLQPSGELFF
cdr3_nt: TGTGCCAGCAGTTACTCGCTCCAGCCTTCGGGGGAGCTGTTTTTT
v_call: TRBV6-2/TRBV6-3
clone_size: many
j_call: TRBJ2-2
d_call: .

cdr3_aa: CASSSYPSGGYEQYF
cdr3_nt: TGTGCCAGCAGCTCATATCCGTCAGGGGGCTACGAGCAGTACTTC
v_call: TRBV7-6
clone_size: .
j_call: TRBJ2-7
d_call: TRBD1

cdr3_aa: CASSSTRQGYGYTF
cdr3_nt: TGTGCCAGCAGCTCCACAAGACAGGGCTATGGCTACACCTTC
v_call: TRBV11-2
clone_size: many
j_call: TRBJ1-2
d_call: TRBD1

cdr3_aa: CASSFVPGGYGYTF
cdr3_nt: TGTGCCAGCAGTTTTGTCCCAGGGGGCTATGGCTACACCTTC
v_call: TRBV12-3/TRBV12-4
clone_size: .
j_call: TRBJ1-2
d_call: TRBD1

cdr3_aa: CASLAGPAGTQYF
cdr3_nt: TGTGCCAGCCTAGCTGGCCCGGCGGGGACCCAGTACTTC
v_call: TRBV6-6
clone_size: few
j_call: TRBJ2-5
d_call: .

cdr3_aa: CASSYEIAGGPTDTQYF
cdr3_nt: TGTGCCAGCAGCTACGAGATAGCGGGGGGGCCCACAGATACGCAGTATTTT
v_call: TRBV7-8
clone_size: .
j_call: TRBJ2-3
d_call: TRBD2

cdr3_aa: CASSLGLQVVDGYTF
cdr3_nt: TGTGCCAGCAGCTTAGGACTTCAGGTCGTGGATGGCTACACCTTC
v_call: TRBV7-9
clone_size: few
j_call: TRBJ1-2
d_call: .

cdr3_aa: CASRFAPSPSYEQYF
cdr3_nt: TGTGCCAGCAGATTCGCCCCTTCCCCCTCCTACGAGCAGTACTTC
v_call: TRBV28
clone_size: .
j_call: TRBJ2-7
d_call: .

cdr3_aa: CASSPSPSYEQYF
cdr3_nt: TGTGCCAGTAGCCCAAGCCCATCCTACGAGCAGTACTTC
v_call: TRBV19
clone_size: many
j_call: TRBJ2-7
d_call: .

cdr3_aa: CASSLAISGLAGGSEQFF
cdr3_nt: TGTGCCAGCAGCTTAGCGATTTCCGGGCTAGCGGGGGGAAGTGAGCAGTTCTTC
v_call: TRBV7-9
clone_size: .
j_call: TRBJ2-1
d_call: TRBD2

cdr3_aa: CASSPEQYNEQFF
cdr3_nt: TGTGCCAGCAGCCCCGAACAGTACAATGAGCAGTTCTTC
v_call: TRBV12-3/TRBV12-4
clone_size: few
j_call: TRBJ2-1
d_call: .

cdr3_aa: CASSLAASVEQYF
cdr3_nt: TGTGCCAGCAGCTTAGCGGCTAGCGTCGAGCAGTACTTC
v_call: TRBV7-2
clone_size: .
j_call: TRBJ2-7
d_call: .

cdr3_aa: CASWNRWGRSGELFF
cdr3_nt: TGTGCCAGCTGGAACCGTTGGGGGCGCAGCGGGGAGCTGTTTTTT
v_call: TRBV5-4
clone_size: .
j_call: TRBJ2-2
d_call: .

cdr3_aa: CASSLTGALLEAFF
cdr3_nt: TGCGCCAGCAGCTTGACAGGGGCTCTGCTTGAAGCTTTCTTT
v_call: TRBV5-1
clone_size: few
j_call: TRBJ1-1
d_call: TRBD1

cdr3_aa: CASSFTLTIYNEQFF
cdr3_nt: TGTGCCAGCAGCTTCACGTTGACAATCTACAATGAGCAGTTCTTC
v_call: TRBV5-6
clone_size: .
j_call: TRBJ2-1
d_call: .

cdr3_aa: CASSLTEAGVAEQYF
cdr3_nt: TGTGCCAGCAGCTTGACGGAAGCGGGGGTAGCCGAGCAGTACTTC
v_call: TRBV7-6
clone_size: few
j_call: TRBJ2-7
d_call: TRBD2

cdr3_aa: CSARPRAGGMNTEAFF
cdr3_nt: TGCAGTGCTAGACCTCGGGCGGGGGGTATGAACACTGAAGCTTTCTTT
v_call: TRBV20-1
clone_size: .
j_call: TRBJ1-1
d_call: .

cdr3_aa: CASKGARAYLGTDTQYF
cdr3_nt: TGTGCCAGCAAGGGGGCCAGGGCGTACCTCGGCACAGATACGCAGTATTTT
v_call: TRBV2
clone_size: .
j_call: TRBJ2-3
d_call: TRBD1